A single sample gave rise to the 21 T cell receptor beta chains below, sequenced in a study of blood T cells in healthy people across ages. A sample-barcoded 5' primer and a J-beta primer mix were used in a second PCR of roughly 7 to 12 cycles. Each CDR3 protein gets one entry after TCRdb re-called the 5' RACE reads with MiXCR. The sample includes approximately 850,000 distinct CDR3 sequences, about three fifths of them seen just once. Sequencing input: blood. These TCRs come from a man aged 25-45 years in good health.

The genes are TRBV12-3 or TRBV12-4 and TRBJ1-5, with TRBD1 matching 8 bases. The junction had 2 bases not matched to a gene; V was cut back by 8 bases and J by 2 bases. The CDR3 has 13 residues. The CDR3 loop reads CASGTGRNQPQHF. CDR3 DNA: TGTGCCAGCGGGACAGGCCGCAATCAGCCCCAGCATTTT.

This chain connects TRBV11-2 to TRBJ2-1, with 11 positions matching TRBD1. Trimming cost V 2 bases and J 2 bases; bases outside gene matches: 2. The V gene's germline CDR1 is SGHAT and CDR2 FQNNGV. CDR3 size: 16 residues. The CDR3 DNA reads TGTGCCAGCAGCTTAAAGGACAGGGGGCCCTACAATGAGCAGTTCTTC. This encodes CASSLKDRGPYNEQFF.

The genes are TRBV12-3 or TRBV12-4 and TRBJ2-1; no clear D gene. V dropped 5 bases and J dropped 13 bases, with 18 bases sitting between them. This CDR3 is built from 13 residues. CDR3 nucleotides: TGTGCCAGCAGTGACATCAACGAAGAGACCCAGTTCTTC. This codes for CASSDINEETQFF.

Here the CDR3 DNA reads TGTGCCAGCAGCCCGAGGGAGTACACAGATACGCAGTATTTT. It yields the protein CASSPREYTDTQYF. The chain combines TRBV4-2 with TRBJ2-3; D is possibly TRBD2 (5 bases). With 4 bases removed from V and 2 bases from J, the gap between germline ends came to 10 bases. Germline CDR1 LGHNA, CDR2 YNFKEQ. This CDR3 region has 14 residues.

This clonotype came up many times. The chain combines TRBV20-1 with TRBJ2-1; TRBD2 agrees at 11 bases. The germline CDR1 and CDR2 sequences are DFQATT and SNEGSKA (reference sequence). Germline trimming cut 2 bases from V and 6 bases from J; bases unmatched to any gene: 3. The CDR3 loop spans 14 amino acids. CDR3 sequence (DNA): TGCAGTGCTAGAACTAGCGGGGGTTTCAATGAGCAGTTCTTC. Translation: CSARTSGGFNEQFF.

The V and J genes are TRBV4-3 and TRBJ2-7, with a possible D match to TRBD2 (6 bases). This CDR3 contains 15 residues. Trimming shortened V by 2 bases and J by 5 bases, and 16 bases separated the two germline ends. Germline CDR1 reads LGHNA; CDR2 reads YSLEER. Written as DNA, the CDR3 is TGCGCCAGCAGCCAACCCGGGAGTAATAAGGACGAGCAGTACTTC. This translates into CASSQPGSNKDEQYF.

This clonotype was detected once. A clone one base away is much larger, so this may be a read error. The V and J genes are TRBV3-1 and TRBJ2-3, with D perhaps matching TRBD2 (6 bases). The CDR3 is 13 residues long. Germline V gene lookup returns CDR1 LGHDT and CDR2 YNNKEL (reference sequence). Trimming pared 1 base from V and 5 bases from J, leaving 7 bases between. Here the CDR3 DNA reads TGTGCCAGCAGCCAAGGCGGGGTAGATACGCAGTATTTT. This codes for CASSQGGVDTQYF.

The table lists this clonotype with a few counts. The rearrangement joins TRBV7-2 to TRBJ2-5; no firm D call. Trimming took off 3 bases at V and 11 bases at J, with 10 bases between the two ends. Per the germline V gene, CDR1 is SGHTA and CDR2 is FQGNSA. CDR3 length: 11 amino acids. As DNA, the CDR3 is TGTGCCAGCAGCTTGGGTGGGAAGCAGTACTTC. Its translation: CASSLGGKQYF.

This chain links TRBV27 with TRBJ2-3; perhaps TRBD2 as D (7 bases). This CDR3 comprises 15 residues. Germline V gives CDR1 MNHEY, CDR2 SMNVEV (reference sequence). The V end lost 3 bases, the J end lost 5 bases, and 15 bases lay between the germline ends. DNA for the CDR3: TGTGCCAGCAGTTTGGGGGGGCGAGGTATAGATACGCAGTATTTT. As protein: CASSLGGRGIDTQYF.

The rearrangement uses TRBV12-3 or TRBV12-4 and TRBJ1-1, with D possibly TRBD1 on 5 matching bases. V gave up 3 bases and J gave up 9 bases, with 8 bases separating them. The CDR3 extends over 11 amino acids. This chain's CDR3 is CASSLGRKAFF. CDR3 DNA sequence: TGTGCCAGCAGTTTGGGGCGAAAAGCTTTCTTT.

The CDR3 nucleotides are TGTGCCAGCAGCCGAGGCCCCCTCGCAGGCTACACCTTC. Protein: CASSRGPLAGYTF. The chain combines TRBV7-2 with TRBJ1-2, with D unclear. Germline V lookup: CDR1 SGHTA, CDR2 FQGNSA. The ends were cut back, 5 bases at V and 8 bases at J, with 15 bases in the middle. The CDR3 runs 13 residues.

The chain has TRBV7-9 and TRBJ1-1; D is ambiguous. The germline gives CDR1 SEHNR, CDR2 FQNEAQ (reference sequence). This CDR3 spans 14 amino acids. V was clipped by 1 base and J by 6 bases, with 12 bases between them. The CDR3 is CASSLVARDAEAFF. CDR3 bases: TGTGCCAGCAGCTTAGTGGCTCGTGACGCTGAAGCTTTCTTT. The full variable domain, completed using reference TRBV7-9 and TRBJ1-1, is DTGVSQNPRHKITKRGQNVTFRCDPISEHNRLYWYRQTLGQGPEFLTYFQNEAQLEKSRLLSDRFSAERPKGSFSTLEIQRTEQGDSAMYLCASSLVARDAEAFFGQGTRLTVV.

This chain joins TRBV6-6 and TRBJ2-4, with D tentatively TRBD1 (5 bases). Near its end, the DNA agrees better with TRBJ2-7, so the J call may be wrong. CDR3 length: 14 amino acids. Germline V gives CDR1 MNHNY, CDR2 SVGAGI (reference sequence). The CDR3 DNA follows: TGTGCCAGCAGTTACCCTTCGACAGTCCACGAGCAGTACTTC. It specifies CASSYPSTVHEQYF.

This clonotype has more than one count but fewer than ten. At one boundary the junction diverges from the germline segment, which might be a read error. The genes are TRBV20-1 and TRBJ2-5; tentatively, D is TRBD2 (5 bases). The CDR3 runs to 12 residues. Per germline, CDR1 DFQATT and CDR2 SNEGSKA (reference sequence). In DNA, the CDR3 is TGCAGCGCTAGCAGTATTGGGGAGACCCAGTACTTC. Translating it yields CSASSIGETQYF.

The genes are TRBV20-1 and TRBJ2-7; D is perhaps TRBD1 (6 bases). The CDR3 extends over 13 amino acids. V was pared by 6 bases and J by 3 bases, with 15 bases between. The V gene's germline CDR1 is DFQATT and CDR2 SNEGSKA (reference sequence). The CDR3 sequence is CSASRGSVYEQYF. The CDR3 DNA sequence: TGCAGTGCGTCAAGGGGGTCGGTCTACGAGCAGTACTTC.

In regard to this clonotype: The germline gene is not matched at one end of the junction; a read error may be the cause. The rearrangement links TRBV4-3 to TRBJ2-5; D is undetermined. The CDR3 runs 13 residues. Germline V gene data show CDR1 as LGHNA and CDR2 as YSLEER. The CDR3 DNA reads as TGCGCCAACAGCCAAGATCCGGATTATAGGCAGTACTTC. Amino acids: CANSQDPDYRQYF.

The CDR3, as DNA: TGTGCCAGCGACAAGTATAACTATGGCTACACCTTC. Translating gives CASDKYNYGYTF. The chain employs TRBV2 and TRBJ1-2; no clear D. V shed 8 bases and J shed 1 base, with 8 bases lying between them. Germline V lookup: CDR1 SNHLY, CDR2 FYNNEI. This CDR3 region has 12 residues.

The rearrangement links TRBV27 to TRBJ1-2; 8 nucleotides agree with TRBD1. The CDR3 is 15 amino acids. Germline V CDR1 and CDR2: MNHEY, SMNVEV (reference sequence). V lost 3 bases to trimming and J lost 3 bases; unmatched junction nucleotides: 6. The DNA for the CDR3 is TGTGCCAGCAGTTTCGGGGACAGGCTTGACTATGGCTACACCTTC. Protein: CASSFGDRLDYGYTF.

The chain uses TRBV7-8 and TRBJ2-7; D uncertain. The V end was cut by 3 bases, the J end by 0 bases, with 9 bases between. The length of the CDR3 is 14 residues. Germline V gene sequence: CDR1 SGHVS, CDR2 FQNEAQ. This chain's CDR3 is CASSFIAGSYEQYF. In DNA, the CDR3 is TGTGCCAGCAGCTTCATAGCCGGCTCCTACGAGCAGTACTTC.

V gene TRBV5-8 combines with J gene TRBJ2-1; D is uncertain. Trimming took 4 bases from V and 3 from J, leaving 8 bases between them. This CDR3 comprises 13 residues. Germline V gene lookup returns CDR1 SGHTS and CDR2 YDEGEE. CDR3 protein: CASSLLDYNEQFF. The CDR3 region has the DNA TGTGCCAGCAGCCTACTTGACTACAATGAGCAGTTCTTC.

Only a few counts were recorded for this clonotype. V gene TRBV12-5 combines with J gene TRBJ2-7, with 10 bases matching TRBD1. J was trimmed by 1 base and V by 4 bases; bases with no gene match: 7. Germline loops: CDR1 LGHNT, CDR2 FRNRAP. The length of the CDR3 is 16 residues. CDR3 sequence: CASGSRQGAVSYEQYF. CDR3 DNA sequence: TGTGCTAGTGGTTCGAGACAGGGGGCCGTTTCCTACGAGCAGTACTTC.